What follows are 3 T cell receptor beta chains derived from one specimen sequenced in a study of neurological immune-mediated disorders. TCRdb re-analysed the 5' RACE reads in MiXCR, keeping a single row per CDR3 protein. The repertoire holds approximately 39,000 distinct CDR3 sequences, with approximately 7% as singletons. The source material was CD4+ T cells from blood. The source is a man between 45 and 60 years old in good health.

The sample holds many counts of this clonotype. The genes are TRBV20-1 and TRBJ2-7; 11 positions match TRBD2. The CDR3 runs 14 residues. Germline V gene lookup returns CDR1 DFQATT and CDR2 SNEGSKA (reference sequence). With V trimmed by 7 bases and J by 2 bases, 7 bases remained unmatched. DNA of the CDR3: TGCAGTGTCCCTAGCGGGAGGAATCCCTACGAGCAGTACTTC. The encoded protein is CSVPSGRNPYEQYF.

In this sample, this clonotype turned up many times. V is TRBV19 and J is TRBJ2-1; D not certain. CDR1 and CDR2 from the germline V gene are LNHDA and SQIVND (reference sequence). V was trimmed by 6 bases and J by 15 bases, leaving 18 bases between them. The CDR3 consists of 12 residues. This chain's CDR3 is CASRNFKARLFF. In nucleotides, the CDR3 is TGTGCCAGTAGGAATTTTAAGGCTCGACTGTTCTTC.

In this sample, this clonotype turned up many times. This chain connects TRBV5-1 to TRBJ2-3; the D gene is possibly TRBD1 (6 bases). Trimming stripped 4 bases from V and 4 bases from J, with 10 bases between. CDR1 SGHRS and CDR2 YFSETQ come from the germline V gene. The CDR3 has 13 amino acids. This CDR3 is CASSTGTSDTQYF. The CDR3 DNA reads TGCGCCAGCAGCACAGGGACGTCAGATACGCAGTATTTT.